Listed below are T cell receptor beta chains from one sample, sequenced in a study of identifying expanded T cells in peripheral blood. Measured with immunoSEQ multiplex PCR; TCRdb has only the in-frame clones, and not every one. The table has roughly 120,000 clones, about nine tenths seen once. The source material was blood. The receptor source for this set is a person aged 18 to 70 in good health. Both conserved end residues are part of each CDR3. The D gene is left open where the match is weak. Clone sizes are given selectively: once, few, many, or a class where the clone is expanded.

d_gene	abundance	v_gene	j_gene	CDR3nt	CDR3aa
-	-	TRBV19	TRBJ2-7	TGTGCCAGTAGTATAGATTCCCCGGCCGGAGGGGCCTACGAGCAGTACTTC	CASSIDSPAGGAYEQYF
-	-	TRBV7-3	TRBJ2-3	TGTGCCAGCAGCTTAGACTGGGTGGATACGCAGTATTTT	CASSLDWVDTQYF
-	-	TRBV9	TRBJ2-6	TGTGCCAGCAGCGCCCTGCACTCTGGGGCCAACGTCCTGACTTTC	CASSALHSGANVLTF
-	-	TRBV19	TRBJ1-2	TGTGCCAGTAGTATAGATGTCGGGGATCGGGATGGCTACACCTTC	CASSIDVGDRDGYTF
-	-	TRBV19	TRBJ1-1	TGTGCCAGTAGTAAGGGGGACATGAGGAACACTGAAGCTTTCTTT	CASSKGDMRNTEAFF
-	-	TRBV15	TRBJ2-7	TGTGCCACCAGCAGAGTCGGGACACCTACCTACGAGCAGTACTTC	CATSRVGTPTYEQYF
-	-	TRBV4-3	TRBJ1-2	TGCGCCAGCAGCCAAGATCTCCTAGATGGCTACACCTTC	CASSQDLLDGYTF
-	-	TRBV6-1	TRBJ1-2	TGTGCCAGCGGGAGGGCCAGTGACTATGGCTACACCTTC	CASGRASDYGYTF
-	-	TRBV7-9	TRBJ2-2	TGTGCCAGCAGCTCCAGGGAGATTACCGGGGAGCTGTTTTTT	CASSSREITGELFF
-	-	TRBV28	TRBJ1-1	TGTGCCAGCAGTTTATCCCACTCCGGCAAGAACACTGAAGCTTTCTTT	CASSLSHSGKNTEAFF
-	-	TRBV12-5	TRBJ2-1	TGTGCTAGTGGTGCCACGGGGGAGCAGTTCTTC	CASGATGEQFF
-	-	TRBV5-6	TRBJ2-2	TGTGCCAGCAGCTTGACAAGACGGGACACCGGGGAGCTGTTTTTT	CASSLTRRDTGELFF
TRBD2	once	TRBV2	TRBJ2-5	TGTGCCAGCGCCGGACTAGCGGGGGGTGGAGAGACCCAGTACTTC	CASAGLAGGGETQYF
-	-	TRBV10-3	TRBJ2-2	TGTGCCATCGGCTCTAATCAGGGGAGTAGAACCGGGGAGCTGTTTTTT	CAIGSNQGSRTGELFF
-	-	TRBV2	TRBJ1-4	TGTGCCAGCAGTGAACTACTCGGAGGAAATGAAAAACTGTTTTTT	CASSELLGGNEKLFF
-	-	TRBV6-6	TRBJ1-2	TGTGCCAGCAGTGCCTCCCTCTATGGCTACACCTTC	CASSASLYGYTF
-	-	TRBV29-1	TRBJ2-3	TGCAGCGTCGACCAGATGGTATTTTCCGGGATGACAGATACGCAGTATTTT	CSVDQMVFSGMTDTQYF
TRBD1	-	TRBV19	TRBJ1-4	TGTGCCAGTAGCCCGGGACAGCTAAATGAAAAACTGTTTTTT	CASSPGQLNEKLFF
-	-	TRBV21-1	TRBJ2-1	TGTGCCAGCATATTGGGAGCGAGCTCCTACAATGAGCAGTTCTTC	CASILGASSYNEQFF
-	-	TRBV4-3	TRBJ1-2	TGCGCCAGCAGCCAAGGGGGAGATAACTATGGCTACACCTTC	CASSQGGDNYGYTF
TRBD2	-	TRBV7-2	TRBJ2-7	TGTGCCAGCAGCTTAGATGCTAGCGGGACCCCCTACGAGCAGTACTTC	CASSLDASGTPYEQYF
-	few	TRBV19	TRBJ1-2	TGTGCCAGTAGTTCTATACCCAGGATCTTAGGGGGCTACACCTTC	CASSSIPRILGGYTF
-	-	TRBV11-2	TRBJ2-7	TGTGCCAGCAGCTTAAGGCGGGAAGACCACGAGCAGTACTTC	CASSLRREDHEQYF
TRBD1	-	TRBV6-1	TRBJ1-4	TGTGCCAGCAGCCAGGGGGGCGGTGAAAAACTGTTTTTT	CASSQGGGEKLFF
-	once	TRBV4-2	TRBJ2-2	TGTGCCAGCAGCCAAGTAGGGAACACCGGGGAGCTGTTTTTT	CASSQVGNTGELFF
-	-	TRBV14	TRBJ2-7	TGTGCCAGCGGTCACCTGACAGGGCGGACTAACTTACCCTACGAGCAGTACTTC	CASGHLTGRTNLPYEQYF
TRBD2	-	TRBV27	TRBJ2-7	TGTGCCAGCAACCCGCTAGCGGGAGCCTCCGAGCAGTACTTC	CASNPLAGASEQYF
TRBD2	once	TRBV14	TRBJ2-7	TGTGCCAGCAGCCAAGTAGCGGGGTTCGAGCAGTACTTC	CASSQVAGFEQYF
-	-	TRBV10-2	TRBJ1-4	TGCGCCACCCGACAGGAGTCGTATCCTGAAAAACTGTTTTTT	CATRQESYPEKLFF
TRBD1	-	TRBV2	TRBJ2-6	TGTGCCAGCAGTCGCCAGGGGGCCGGGGCCAACGTCCTGACTTTC	CASSRQGAGANVLTF
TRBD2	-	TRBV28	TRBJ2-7	TGTGCCAGTCAATCCGGTCTAGCGGGACACTCCTACGAGCAGTACTTC	CASQSGLAGHSYEQYF
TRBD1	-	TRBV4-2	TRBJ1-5	TGTGCCAGCAGCCAAGAGAGGCAGGGGGCCTGGCAGCCCCAGCATTTT	CASSQERQGAWQPQHF
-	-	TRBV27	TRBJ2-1	TGTGCCAGCAGTTTAGTCAGGGGAAGAGACAATGAGCAGTTCTTC	CASSLVRGRDNEQFF
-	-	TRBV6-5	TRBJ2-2	TGTGCCAGCTCGGCGGGGACCGGGGAGCTGTTTTTT	CASSAGTGELFF
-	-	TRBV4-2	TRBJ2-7	TGTGCCAGCAGCCAAGACTGGCGAAACGTGCAGTACTTC	CASSQDWRNVQYF
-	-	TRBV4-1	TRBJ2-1	TGCGCCAGCAGCCTGGGACTCCAGTACAATGAGCAGTTCTTC	CASSLGLQYNEQFF
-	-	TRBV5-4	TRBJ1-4	TGTGCCAGCAGCTTGGACAACGAAGAGGAAAAACTGTTTTTT	CASSLDNEEEKLFF
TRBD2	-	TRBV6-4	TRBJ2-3	TGTGCCAGCAGCACCACACTAGCGGGCGTAGATACGCAGTATTTT	CASSTTLAGVDTQYF
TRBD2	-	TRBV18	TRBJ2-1	TGTGCCAGCTCACCACGGATAGCGGGGGAACACAATGAGCAGTTCTTC	CASSPRIAGEHNEQFF
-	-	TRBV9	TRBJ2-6	TGTGCCAGCAGCGTAGCTTTTGGCTCTGGGGCCAACGTCCTGACTTTC	CASSVAFGSGANVLTF
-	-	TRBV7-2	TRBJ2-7	TGTGCCAGCAGTTCATTAGGGGGGAAGGACTCCTACGAGCAGTACTTC	CASSSLGGKDSYEQYF
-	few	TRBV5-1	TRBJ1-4	TGCGCCAGCAGCTTTGGGTTAGGGGAAAAACTGTTTTTT	CASSFGLGEKLFF
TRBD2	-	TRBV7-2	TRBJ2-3	TGTGCCAGCAGCTTAGCGTACAGCGGGGGGGCCGCAGATACGCAGTATTTT	CASSLAYSGGAADTQYF
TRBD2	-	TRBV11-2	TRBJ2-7	TGTGCCAGCAGCATTAGCGGGGGAATCTCCTACGAGCAGTACTTC	CASSISGGISYEQYF
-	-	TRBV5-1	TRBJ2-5	TGCGCCAGCAGCTTGGTTCAGGGCGCCCCAAGTAGGACCCAGTACTTC	CASSLVQGAPSRTQYF
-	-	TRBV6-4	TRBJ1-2	TGTGCCAGCAGGGAATATGGCTACACCTTC	CASREYGYTF
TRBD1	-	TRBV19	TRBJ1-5	TGTGCCAGTAGTATTGGACAGGGATATTCCCCCCAGCATTTT	CASSIGQGYSPQHF
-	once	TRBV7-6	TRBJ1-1	TGTGCCAGCAGCACCACGGGGCAAGCTTTCTTT	CASSTTGQAFF
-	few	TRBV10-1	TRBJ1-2	TGCGCCAGCAGTGAGTCGAGAAGGACACACGGCTACACCTTC	CASSESRRTHGYTF
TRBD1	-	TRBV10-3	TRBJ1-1	TGTGCCATCACCACAGGGGTAGGTAGTACTGAAGCTTTCTTT	CAITTGVGSTEAFF
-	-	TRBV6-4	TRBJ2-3	TGTGCCAGCAGTGACTCCTGGGGAGTCACAGATACGCAGTATTTT	CASSDSWGVTDTQYF
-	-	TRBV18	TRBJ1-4	TGTGCCAGCTCACCGCAAAAGCGGGCTAATGAAAAACTGTTTTTT	CASSPQKRANEKLFF
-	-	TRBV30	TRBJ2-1	TGTGCCTGGACGCGGGAACCCAATGAGCAGTTCTTC	CAWTREPNEQFF
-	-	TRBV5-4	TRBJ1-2	TGTGCCAGCAGCTTGGATTATGGCTACACCTTC	CASSLDYGYTF
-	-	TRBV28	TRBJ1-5	TGTGCCACCAGGAGCAATCAGCCCCAGCATTTT	CATRSNQPQHF
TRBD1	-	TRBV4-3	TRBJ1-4	TGCGCCAGCAGCCTTGGGACAGGGCTACAAGCAACTAATGAAAAACTGTTTTTT	CASSLGTGLQATNEKLFF